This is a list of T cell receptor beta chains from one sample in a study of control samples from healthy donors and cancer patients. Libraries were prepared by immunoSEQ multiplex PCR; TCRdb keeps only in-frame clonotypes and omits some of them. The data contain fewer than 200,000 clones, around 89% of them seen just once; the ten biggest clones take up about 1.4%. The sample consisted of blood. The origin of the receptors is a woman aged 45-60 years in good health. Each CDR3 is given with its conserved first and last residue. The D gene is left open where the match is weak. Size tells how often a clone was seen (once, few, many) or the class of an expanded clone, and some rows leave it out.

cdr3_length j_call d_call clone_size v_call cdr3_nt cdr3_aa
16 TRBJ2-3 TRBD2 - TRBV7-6 TGTGCCAGCAGCGTCTGGACTAGCGGGACCACAGATACGCAGTATTTT CASSVWTSGTTDTQYF
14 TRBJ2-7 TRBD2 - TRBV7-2 TGTGCCAGCAGCTTGGGACTAGCCCCCTACGAGCAGTACTTC CASSLGLAPYEQYF
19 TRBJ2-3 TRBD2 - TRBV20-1 TGCAGTGCTAGTGGCTCAGGACTAGCGGGGGGGTATAGCACAGATACGCAGTATTTT CSASGSGLAGGYSTDTQYF
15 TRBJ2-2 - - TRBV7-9 TGTGCCAGCAGCTTAGGGACATTGAACACCGGGGAGCTGTTTTTT CASSLGTLNTGELFF
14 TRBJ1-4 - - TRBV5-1 TGCGCCAGCAGCTTCGGAGGACAGAATGAAAAACTGTTTTTT CASSFGGQNEKLFF
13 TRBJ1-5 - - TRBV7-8 TGTGCCAGCAGCTTATCAGGGGCCCAGCCCCAGCATTTT CASSLSGAQPQHF
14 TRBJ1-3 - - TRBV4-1 TGCGCCAGCAGCGAAGGGCCTTTCGGAAACACCATATATTTT CASSEGPFGNTIYF
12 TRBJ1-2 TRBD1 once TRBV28 TGTGCCAGCAGCCGGGACAGCTATGGCTACACCTTC CASSRDSYGYTF
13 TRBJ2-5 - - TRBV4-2 TGTGCCAGCAGCCAGGGCGGTCGAGAGACCCAGTACTTC CASSQGGRETQYF
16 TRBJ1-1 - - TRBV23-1 TGCGCCAGCAGTCAATCGGCGGTGGGAGGGAACACTGAAGCTTTCTTT CASSQSAVGGNTEAFF
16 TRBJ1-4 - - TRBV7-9 TGTGCCAGCAGCCCGATCGTGGGCCAGGGGAATGAAAAACTGTTTTTT CASSPIVGQGNEKLFF
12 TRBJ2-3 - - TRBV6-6 TGTGCCAGCAGTTACCAGGGTGATACGCAGTATTTT CASSYQGDTQYF
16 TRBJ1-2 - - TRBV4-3 TGCGCCAGCAGCCAAGAGAGGAGGGCGGACCTTACAGGCTACACCTTC CASSQERRADLTGYTF
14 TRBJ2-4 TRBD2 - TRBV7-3 TGTGCCAGCAGCCCACATAGCGGGAGGAACATTCAGTACTTC CASSPHSGRNIQYF
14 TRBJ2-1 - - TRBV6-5 TGTGCCAGCCCCGACGGGCTAGACTACAATGAGCAGTTCTTC CASPDGLDYNEQFF
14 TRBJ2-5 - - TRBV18 TGTGCCAGCTCAGCACTAGGGGGACAAGAGACCCAGTACTTC CASSALGGQETQYF
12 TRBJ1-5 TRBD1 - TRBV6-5 TGTGCCAGCCGACAGGGCGCCCAGCCCCAGCATTTT CASRQGAQPQHF
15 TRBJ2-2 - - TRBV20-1 TGCAGTGCTAGTGGAGATATCAGGGCTAATGGGGAGCTGTTTTTT CSASGDIRANGELFF
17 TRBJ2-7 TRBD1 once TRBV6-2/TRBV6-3 TGTGCCAGCAGTTCCCTACGACAGGCCAGGGGGTCCTACGAGCAGTACTTC CASSSLRQARGSYEQYF
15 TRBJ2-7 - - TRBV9 TGTGCCAGCAGCGGGGAGGACCGACCCTCCTACGAGCAGTACTTC CASSGEDRPSYEQYF
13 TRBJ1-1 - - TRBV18 TGTGCCAGCTCGTACGGGGCGAACACTGAAGCTTTCTTT CASSYGANTEAFF
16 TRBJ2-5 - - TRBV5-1 TGCGCCAGCAGCTTGTATCGAGGGGGGGAGAAAGAGACCCAGTACTTC CASSLYRGGEKETQYF
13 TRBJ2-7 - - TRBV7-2 TGTGCCAGCAGCTTAGTTCCGGGGGTCGAGCAGTACTTC CASSLVPGVEQYF
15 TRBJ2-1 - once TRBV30 TGTGCCTGGAGTGTCCGAACTAGAACCTACAATGAGCAGTTCTTC CAWSVRTRTYNEQFF
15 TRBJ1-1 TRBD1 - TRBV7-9 TGTGCCAGCAGCTTAGCGGGGACAGTGAACACTGAAGCTTTCTTT CASSLAGTVNTEAFF
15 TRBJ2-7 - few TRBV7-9 TGTGCCAGCAGCTTGCTCCAAGGGGACTCCTACGAGCAGTACTTC CASSLLQGDSYEQYF
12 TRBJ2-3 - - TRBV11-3 TGTGCCAGCAGCTTAGATTCCGGGTTCCTCTTTTTT CASSLDSGFLFF
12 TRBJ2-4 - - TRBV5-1 TGCGCCAGCAGCTTGGAAGGAAACATTCAGTACTTC CASSLEGNIQYF
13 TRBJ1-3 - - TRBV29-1 TGCAGCGCCGGGGACAACTCTGGAAACACCATATATTTT CSAGDNSGNTIYF
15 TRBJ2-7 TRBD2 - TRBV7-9 TGTGCCAGCAGCTTAGTACCTAGCGGGGTCTACGAGCAGTACTTC CASSLVPSGVYEQYF
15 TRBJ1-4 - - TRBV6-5 TGTGCCAGCAGGAAAAGGACAGCCTCGGGTGAAAAACTGTTTTTT CASRKRTASGEKLFF